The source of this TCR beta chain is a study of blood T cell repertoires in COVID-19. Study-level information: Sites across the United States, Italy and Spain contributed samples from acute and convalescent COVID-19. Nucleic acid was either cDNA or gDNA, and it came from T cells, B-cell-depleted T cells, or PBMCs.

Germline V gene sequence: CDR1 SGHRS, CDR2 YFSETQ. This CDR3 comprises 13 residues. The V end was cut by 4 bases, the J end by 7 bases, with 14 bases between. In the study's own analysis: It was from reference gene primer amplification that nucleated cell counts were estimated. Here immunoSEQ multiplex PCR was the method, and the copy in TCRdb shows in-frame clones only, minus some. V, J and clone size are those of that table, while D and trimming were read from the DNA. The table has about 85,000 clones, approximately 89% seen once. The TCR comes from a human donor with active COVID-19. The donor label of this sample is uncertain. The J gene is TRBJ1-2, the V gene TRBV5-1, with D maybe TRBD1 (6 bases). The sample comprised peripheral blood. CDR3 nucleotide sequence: TGCGCCAGCAGCCGGGACATGCCAAGTGGCTACACCTTC. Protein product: CASSRDMPSGYTF.